A single T cell receptor (beta chain) is shown here with its context. The CDR3 totals 17 residues. Germline V CDR1 and CDR2: KGHSH, LQKENI. Trimming removed 4 bases at V and 3 bases at J, with 19 bases between. This sample stems from a study of OX40 agonist ivuxolimab in advanced cancers. Some clones are missing from TCRdb's copy, which holds only in-frame ones; the method was immunoSEQ multiplex PCR. The sample has about 88,000 clones, about 87% seen once. The chain is built from TRBV18 and TRBJ1-5; D may be TRBD1 (6 bases). The receptor's source is an adult with an advanced solid tumor such as melanoma, head and neck, liver or kidney cancer. The sequencing here drew on CD4+ or CD8+ T cells sorted from blood, taken in a trial of the OX40 agonist ivuxolimab. The CDR3 sequence is CASSLSSTGMNNQPQHF. As DNA, the CDR3 is TGTGCCAGCTCACTTTCCAGCACAGGGATGAACAATCAGCCCCAGCATTTT.